The clone carrying this TCR beta chain has more than one count but fewer than ten. Its antigen is unidentified. The sample is drawn from a study of CD8 T cells in ankylosing spondylitis. Quantitative 5'-RACE was performed with molecular barcodes, and it yielded the TCR beta libraries. From the 5' RACE reads, TCRdb called clonotypes with MiXCR, one entry per CDR3 protein. The sample includes approximately 440,000 distinct CDR3 sequences, over 15% seen only once; the top ten take approximately 0.93%. Overall study results and limits: Made up of under ten highly homologous variants, a TCR beta motif appeared characteristic of ankylosing spondylitis blood.

V lost 0 bases, J lost 7 bases, and 12 bases lay in between. CDR3 size: 13 residues. Germline CDR1 and CDR2: DFQATT and SNEGSKA (reference sequence). The sample was blood, either unsorted or a sorted T cell fraction (not recorded which). The receptor's source is a male donor with ankylosing spondylitis. The chain links TRBV20-1 to TRBJ2-5; possible D gene TRBD2, 5 bases. The CDR3 loop is CSARDRGFGTQYF. The CDR3 DNA reads as TGCAGTGCTAGAGACCGGGGATTTGGGACCCAGTACTTC.